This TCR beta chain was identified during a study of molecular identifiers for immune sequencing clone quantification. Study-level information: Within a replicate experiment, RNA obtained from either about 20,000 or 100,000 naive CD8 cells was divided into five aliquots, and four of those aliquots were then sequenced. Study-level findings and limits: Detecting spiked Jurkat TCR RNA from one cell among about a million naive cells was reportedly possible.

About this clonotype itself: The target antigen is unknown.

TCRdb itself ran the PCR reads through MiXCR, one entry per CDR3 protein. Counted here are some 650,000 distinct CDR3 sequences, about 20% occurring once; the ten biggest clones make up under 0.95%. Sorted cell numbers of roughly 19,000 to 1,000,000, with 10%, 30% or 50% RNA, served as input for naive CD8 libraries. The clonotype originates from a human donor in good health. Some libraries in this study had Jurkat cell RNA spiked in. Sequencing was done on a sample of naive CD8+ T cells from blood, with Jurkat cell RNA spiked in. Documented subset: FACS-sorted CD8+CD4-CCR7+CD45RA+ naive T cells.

Here the CDR3 DNA reads TGTGCCAGCAGTTTCCCCCCCCCGCTTCCCCTCCACTTT. It yields the protein CASSFPPPLPLHF. The V and J genes are TRBV28 and TRBJ1-6; no clear D gene. CDR3 length: 13 amino acids. Trimming left V 3 bases short and J 13 bases short, with 13 bases between. Germline CDR1 and CDR2: MDHEN and SYDVKM.